These 29 T cell receptor beta chains share one sample of origin, sequenced in a study of Graves' ophthalmopathy and Graves' hyperthyroidism (dated by TCRdb to the late 2010s). Sequenced on an Illumina HiSeq 2000. TCR beta CDR3 regions were amplified from RNA transcripts for repertoire sequencing. The first round was an RT-PCR using HTBI primers with the Qiagen OneStep RT-PCR kit, and this first round was followed by a second-round multiplex PCR, then size selection and purification. TCRdb cleaned the public reads at Q25 with fastp, built clones with MiXCR and kept in-frame beta chains. A single entry per CDR3 protein holds the most common genes and DNA from its merged rows. This sample holds approximately 210,000 distinct CDR3 sequences; around 30% were observed only once. The ten largest clones represent approximately 9.6% of the sample. Sequenced sample: peripheral blood. These receptors came from a middle-aged man with Graves' ophthalmopathy. Donor details come from another sample of the same person, matched by shared clones.

This clonotype showed up many times. The gene calls are TRBV28 and TRBJ2-7, with D perhaps matching TRBD2 (5 bases). Germline V gives CDR1 MDHEN, CDR2 SYDVKM. Trimming took 8 bases from V and 2 from J, leaving 10 bases between them. The CDR3 has 12 amino acids. The CDR3, as DNA: TGTGCCAGCTTCCGGGGAACCTACGAGCAGTACTTC. Protein: CASFRGTYEQYF.

This clonotype appeared many times. The chain has TRBV12-3 or TRBV12-4 and TRBJ2-7; D uncertain. The CDR3 totals 13 residues. Trimming took 6 bases from V and 0 from J, leaving 9 bases between them. For the CDR3, the DNA is TGTGCCAGCAGGTATACAGCCTCCTACGAGCAGTACTTC. Protein: CASRYTASYEQYF.

V is TRBV28 and J is TRBJ2-4; 15 positions agree with TRBD2. This CDR3 is built from 19 residues. Germline V CDR1 and CDR2: MDHEN, SYDVKM. J was trimmed by 4 bases and V by 3 bases; bases with no gene match: 10. The CDR3 spells CASSFEGPGTSGRKNIQYF. Written as DNA, the CDR3 is TGTGCCAGCAGTTTCGAGGGCCCGGGGACTAGCGGGAGGAAAAACATTCAGTACTTC.

The chain couples TRBV6-1 to TRBJ1-1; 7 bases agree with TRBD1. Trimming cost V 5 bases and J 3 bases; bases outside gene matches: 9. Germline V gene data show CDR1 as MNHNS and CDR2 as SASEGT. The CDR3 covers 15 residues. CDR3: CASSRGGLTDTEAFF. DNA for the CDR3: TGTGCCAGCAGTCGAGGGGGCTTGACGGACACTGAAGCTTTCTTT.

V is TRBV27 and J is TRBJ2-2; 11 bases agree with TRBD2. Looked up from germline, CDR1 is MNHEY and CDR2 is SMNVEV (reference sequence). Trimming at V came to 7 bases and at J to 1 base, leaving 5 bases not matched to a gene. This CDR3 contains 16 residues. CDR3 bases: TGTGCCAGCACTGCAGGGACTAGCGGGAACACCGGGGAGCTGTTTTTT. It is translated as CASTAGTSGNTGELFF.

This clonotype was observed at least ten times. This chain links TRBV20-1 with TRBJ2-7, with 9 bases that match TRBD1. V lost 2 bases to trimming and J lost 2 bases; unmatched junction nucleotides: 7. CDR1 and CDR2 from the germline V gene are DFQATT and SNEGSKA (reference sequence). The CDR3 runs to 15 residues. The CDR3 bases are TGCAGTGCTAGAACCTCGGGACAGGGTACCTACGAGCAGTACTTC. Amino acid sequence: CSARTSGQGTYEQYF.

V is TRBV6-2 or TRBV6-3 and J is TRBJ1-1; perhaps TRBD1 as D (6 bases). V dropped 2 bases and J dropped 4 bases, with 11 bases sitting between them. Per germline, CDR1 MNHEY and CDR2 SVGEGT. This CDR3 contains 14 residues. CDR3 in amino acids: CASSYPARGTEAFF. CDR3 nucleotide sequence: TGTGCCAGCAGTTACCCGGCCAGGGGCACTGAAGCTTTCTTT.

This clonotype was detected ten times or more. V gene TRBV6-5 combines with J gene TRBJ2-7; D possibly uses TRBD1 or TRBD2 (5 bases each). The CDR3 is 16 residues long. Trimming shortened V by 0 bases and J by 0 bases, and 12 bases separated the two germline ends. Per the germline V gene, CDR1 is MNHEY and CDR2 is SVGAGI. The CDR3 region is CASSYSIGGSSYEQYF. CDR3 in DNA: TGTGCCAGCAGTTACTCGATTGGGGGAAGCTCCTACGAGCAGTACTTC.

In this sample, this clonotype turned up a few times. The chain is built from TRBV7-2 and TRBJ2-4; either TRBD1 or TRBD2 may supply D (5 bases each). CDR3 size: 14 residues. Trimming removed 5 bases from V and 6 bases from J, with 14 bases in between. The germline V gene has CDR1 SGHTA and CDR2 FQGNSA. The CDR3 protein is CASSPPMRGNIQYF. The CDR3 region has the DNA TGTGCCAGCAGCCCCCCCATGAGGGGAAACATTCAGTACTTC.

The V and J genes are TRBV6-4 and TRBJ2-2; D remains unclear. Trimming removed 3 bases from V and 7 bases from J, with 9 bases in between. Germline loops: CDR1 MRHNA, CDR2 SNTAGT. The CDR3 is 13 amino acids. The CDR3 region has the DNA TGTGCCAGCAGTGAGATGCGTGTCGGGGAGCTGTTTTTT. This codes for CASSEMRVGELFF.

This clonotype came up many times. This rearrangement joins TRBV7-6 to TRBJ1-1; no firm D call. This CDR3 is built from 19 residues. Germline assignment: CDR1 SGHVS and CDR2 FNYEAQ. The germline V and J ends were trimmed by 2 bases and 0 bases, with 22 bases remaining between them. In DNA, the CDR3 is TGTGCCAGCAGCTTACCAGCGGGCTTACAGCCCGATATGAACACTGAAGCTTTCTTT. Protein: CASSLPAGLQPDMNTEAFF.

The chain has TRBV10-2 and TRBJ1-3; D is possibly TRBD1 (6 bases). Germline-derived CDR1 and CDR2 are WSHSY and SAAADI. The length of the CDR3 is 19 residues. Trimming cost V 6 bases and J 0 bases, with 24 bases left between them. The CDR3 protein is CASSPAPQVGQRSGNTIYF. As DNA, the CDR3 is TGCGCCAGCAGCCCAGCCCCCCAAGTTGGACAGCGCTCTGGAAACACCATATATTTT.

Regarding this clonotype: Mismatch with germline at one junction end may stem from a read error. V is TRBV6-1 and J is TRBJ2-7; 8 nucleotides match TRBD2. From germline, CDR1 is MNHNS and CDR2 SASEGT. CDR3 length: 14 amino acids. The CDR3 coding sequence is TGTGCTAGCAGTGACGGGGGGGCTTGGGACGAGCAGTACTTC. Translating it yields CASSDGGAWDEQYF.

There are many counts of this clonotype. This rearrangement joins TRBV4-3 to TRBJ2-7; D gene ambiguous. Between the trimmed V and J ends, which lost 0 bases and 2 bases, there was a span of 8 bases. From germline, CDR1 is LGHNA and CDR2 YSLEER. The CDR3 extends over 14 amino acids. The CDR3 reads CASSQDQDTYEQYF. Here the CDR3 DNA reads TGCGCCAGCAGCCAAGATCAGGATACCTACGAGCAGTACTTC.

The rearrangement joins TRBV6-5 to TRBJ1-1; possible D gene TRBD1, 6 bases. CDR3 length: 13 residues. V lost 7 bases, J lost 1 base, and 10 bases lay in between. Germline CDR1 MNHEY, CDR2 SVGAGI. Here the CDR3 reads CASTWGQNTEAFF. DNA for the CDR3: TGTGCCAGCACTTGGGGACAGAACACTGAAGCTTTCTTT.

There are many counts of this clonotype. The V call is TRBV28, the J call TRBJ2-7, with D perhaps matching TRBD2 (5 bases). The CDR3 covers 14 residues. V was pared by 5 bases and J by 3 bases, with 14 bases between. Germline V lookup: CDR1 MDHEN, CDR2 SYDVKM. CDR3: CASSTSIGGYEQYF. Written as DNA, the CDR3 is TGTGCCAGCAGTACTTCCATCGGAGGCTACGAGCAGTACTTC.

The sample holds many counts of this clonotype. A clone one base away is much larger, so this may be a read error. This chain connects TRBV28 to TRBJ2-7; possibly TRBD1 for D (6 bases). V lost 6 bases and J lost 3, with 6 bases in between. Germline V gene data show CDR1 as MDHEN and CDR2 as SYDVKM. The CDR3 contains 11 residues. The CDR3 nucleotides read TGTGCCAGCAGGGACAGCTACGAGCAGTACTTC. Translation: CASRDSYEQYF. The variable domain in full, with the rest retrieved from reference TRBV28 and TRBJ2-7, is DVKVTQSSRYLVKRTGEKVFLECVQDMDHENMFWYRQDPGLGLRLIYFSYDVKMKEKGDIPEGYSVSREKKERFSLILESASTNQTSMYLCASRDSYEQYFGPGTRLTVT.

At least ten counts were recorded for this clonotype. The chain couples TRBV12-5 to TRBJ2-7; D tentatively fits TRBD1 or TRBD2 (5 bases each). Looked up from germline, CDR1 is LGHNT and CDR2 is FRNRAP. The CDR3 has 14 amino acids. V lost 5 bases and J 8 bases, leaving 19 bases between the germline ends. Here the CDR3 DNA reads TGTGCTAGTGGTCCGGACTGGGACCTACGGAAGCAGTACTTC. Protein product: CASGPDWDLRKQYF.

This clonotype was seen once. A much larger clone differs from this one at a single base, so this may be a read error. This chain links TRBV3-1 with TRBJ2-7, with D possibly matching TRBD2 (5 bases). This CDR3 is built from 14 residues. Germline CDR1 reads LGHDT; CDR2 reads YNNKEL (reference sequence). CDR3: CTSGHREKIYEQYF. In DNA, the CDR3 is TGTACCAGCGGCCACCGGGAAAAGATCTACGAGCAGTACTTC.

The chain uses TRBV18 and TRBJ2-3, with 7 bases identical to TRBD2. CDR3 length: 17 residues. Germline CDR1 KGHSH, CDR2 LQKENI. J gave up 0 bases and V 4 bases, and 10 bases lay outside the gene matches. The chain's CDR3 is CASSLRSSGSSTDTQYF. CDR3 bases: TGTGCCAGCTCACTTAGATCTAGCGGATCTAGCACAGATACGCAGTATTTT.

The genes are TRBV6-1 and TRBJ1-2; 7 nucleotides agree with TRBD1. Germline V gene data show CDR1 as MNHNS and CDR2 as SASEGT. The junction had 11 bases not matched to a gene; V was cut back by 5 bases and J by 2 bases. CDR3 length: 16 residues. The CDR3 region is CASSPQQGRANYGYTF. The CDR3 nucleotides are TGTGCCAGCAGTCCCCAACAGGGGCGCGCGAACTATGGCTACACCTTC.

This clonotype was recorded many times. This chain uses TRBV14 with TRBJ1-2, with TRBD1 matching 8 bases. From germline, CDR1 is SGHDN and CDR2 FVKESK. CDR3 length: 16 residues. Trimming at V came to 1 base and at J to 3 bases, leaving 7 bases not matched to a gene. The chain's CDR3 is CASSQGDRSAYYGYTF. CDR3 in DNA: TGTGCCAGCAGCCAAGGGGACAGGTCAGCCTACTATGGCTACACCTTC.

At least ten counts were recorded for this clonotype. This rearrangement joins TRBV29-1 to TRBJ2-7; D not resolved. This CDR3 has 15 residues. Germline V gene data show CDR1 as SQVTM and CDR2 as ANQGSEA. V was clipped by 4 bases and J by 0 bases, with 16 bases between them. The CDR3 DNA sequence: TGCAGCGTTGTTAAGCCGTTTGAGTACTCCTACGAGCAGTACTTC. Translating gives CSVVKPFEYSYEQYF.

This clonotype occurred many times. The chain links TRBV10-3 to TRBJ2-2; D is ambiguous. The germline gives CDR1 ENHRY, CDR2 SYGVKD. The CDR3 loop spans 14 amino acids. The V end was cut by 11 bases, the J end by 6 bases, with 19 bases between. CDR3 sequence reads: CASEEGSVSGELFF. The CDR3 DNA sequence: TGTGCCTCCGAGGAAGGGTCGGTGTCCGGGGAGCTGTTTTTT.

The V call is TRBV7-4, the J call TRBJ2-5; 13 bases map to TRBD2. The CDR3 runs to 20 residues. Trimming cost V 1 base and J 4 bases; bases outside gene matches: 15. Germline CDR1 and CDR2: SGHVT and SQSDAQ. The chain's CDR3 is CASSLGSRTSGSGRRETQYF. CDR3 coding DNA: TGTGCCAGCAGCTTAGGTTCTCGGACTAGCGGGAGTGGGAGGAGAGAGACCCAGTACTTC.

This clonotype was seen at least ten times. CDR3 coding DNA: TGCAGTGCTAGAGGTCCGGGACTAGGAGGGCAGTACTTC. Its protein is CSARGPGLGGQYF. The chain is built from TRBV20-1 and TRBJ2-7; 8 bases line up with TRBD2. This CDR3 has 13 residues. CDR1 is DFQATT and CDR2 is SNEGSKA in the germline V gene (reference sequence). After removal of 1 base from V and 9 bases from J, the junction contained 8 bases not matched to a gene.

A few counts support this clonotype. This rearrangement joins TRBV6-1 to TRBJ1-2; possibly TRBD1 for D (5 bases). Germline lookup yields CDR1 MNHNS and CDR2 SASEGT. Trimming left V 6 bases short and J 8 bases short, with 19 bases between. The CDR3 is 14 residues long. The CDR3 DNA follows: TGTGCCAGCAGGGAACCGGGACCCCTGCGCGGCTACACCTTC. This encodes CASREPGPLRGYTF.

V is TRBV6-2 or TRBV6-3 and J is TRBJ2-7; tentatively, D is TRBD2 (5 bases). There are 15 residues in the CDR3. Trimming took off 8 bases at V and 2 bases at J, with 19 bases between the two ends. Looked up from germline, CDR1 is MNHEY and CDR2 is SVGEGT. The DNA for the CDR3 is TGTGCCAGCTCGAGTTGGCCTAGCCTAACCTACGAGCAGTACTTC. Its translation: CASSSWPSLTYEQYF.

This chain links TRBV19 with TRBJ1-1, with D perhaps matching TRBD1 (5 bases). The CDR3 covers 13 residues. V lost 9 bases and J lost 2, with 13 bases in between. The germline gives CDR1 LNHDA, CDR2 SQIVND (reference sequence). For the CDR3, the DNA is TGTGCCAGCCTCGGACAAACTAACACTGAAGCTTTCTTT. Translation gives CASLGQTNTEAFF.